The table lists the clone carrying this TCR beta chain with a few counts. This sample stems from a study of TIL therapy for anti-PD-1-resistant metastatic lung cancer. The immunoSEQ assay was v3. Assay used: immunoSEQ multiplex PCR; TCRdb lists only in-frame clones, some missing. The data contain tens of thousands of clones, around 79% of them singletons. This sample's time point: pre-treatment sample, taken before nivolumab and TIL therapy. The receptor was derived from a person between 30 and 80 years old with non-small cell lung cancer. The material sequenced was blood, taken at baseline.

CDR3 nucleotide sequence: TGTGCCAGCAGTGTGCGGGGCAATGAGCAGTTCTTC. Its protein is CASSVRGNEQFF. The rearrangement joins TRBV2 to TRBJ2-1, with D perhaps matching TRBD2 (6 bases). This CDR3 comprises 12 residues. Germline V gives CDR1 SNHLY, CDR2 FYNNEI. Trimming took off 4 bases at V and 6 bases at J, with 7 bases between the two ends.